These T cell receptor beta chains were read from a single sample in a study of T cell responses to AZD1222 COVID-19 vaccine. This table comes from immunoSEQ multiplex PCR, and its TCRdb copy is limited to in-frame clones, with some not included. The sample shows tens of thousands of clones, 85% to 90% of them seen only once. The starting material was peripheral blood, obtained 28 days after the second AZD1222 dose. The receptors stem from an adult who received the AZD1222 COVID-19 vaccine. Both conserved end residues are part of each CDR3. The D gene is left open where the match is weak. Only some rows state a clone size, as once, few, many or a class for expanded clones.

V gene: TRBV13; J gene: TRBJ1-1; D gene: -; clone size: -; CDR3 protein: CASSLNYEAFF; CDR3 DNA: TGTGCCAGCAGCTTAAACTATGAAGCTTTCTTT
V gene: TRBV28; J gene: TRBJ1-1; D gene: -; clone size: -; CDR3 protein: CATHRPTEAFF; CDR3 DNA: TGTGCCACCCACCGGCCCACTGAAGCTTTCTTT
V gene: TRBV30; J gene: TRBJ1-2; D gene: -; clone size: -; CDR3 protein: CAWSVHGGYGYTF; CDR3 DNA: TGTGCCTGGAGTGTACACGGGGGGTATGGCTACACCTTC
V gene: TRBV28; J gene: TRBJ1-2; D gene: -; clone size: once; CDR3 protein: CASSPATGGLYGYTF; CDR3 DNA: TGTGCCAGCAGTCCTGCGACCGGGGGATTATATGGCTACACCTTC
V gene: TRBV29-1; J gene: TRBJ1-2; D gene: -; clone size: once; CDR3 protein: CSVELLEGSHGYTF; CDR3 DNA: TGCAGCGTTGAACTCCTAGAGGGGTCCCATGGCTACACCTTC
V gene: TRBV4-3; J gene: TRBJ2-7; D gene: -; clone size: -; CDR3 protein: CASSQDGGDSAYEQYF; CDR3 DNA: TGCGCCAGCAGCCAAGATGGGGGCGACAGCGCCTACGAGCAGTACTTC
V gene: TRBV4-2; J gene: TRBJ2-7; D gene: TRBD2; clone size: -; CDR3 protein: CASGPTSGTPQTYEQYF; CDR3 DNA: TGTGCCAGCGGACCGACTAGCGGGACTCCACAAACCTACGAGCAGTACTTC
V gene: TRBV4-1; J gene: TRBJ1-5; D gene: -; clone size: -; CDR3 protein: CASSLPSPVVHF; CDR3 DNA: TGCGCCAGCAGCCTCCCTAGCCCCGTTGTTCATTTT
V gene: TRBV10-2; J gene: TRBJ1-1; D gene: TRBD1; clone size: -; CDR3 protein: CASSARTGTGNTEAFF; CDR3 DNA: TGCGCCAGCAGTGCCCGGACCGGGACAGGGAACACTGAAGCTTTCTTT
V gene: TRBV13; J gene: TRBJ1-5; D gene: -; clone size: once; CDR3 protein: CASSLGLWGTNQPQHF; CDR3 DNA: TGTGCCAGCAGCTTAGGCCTTTGGGGGACCAATCAGCCCCAGCATTTT
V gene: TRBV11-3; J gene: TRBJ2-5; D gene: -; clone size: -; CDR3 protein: CASSLPRPDLYQETQYF; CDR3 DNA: TGTGCCAGCAGCCTCCCCCGCCCCGACTTGTACCAAGAGACCCAGTACTTC
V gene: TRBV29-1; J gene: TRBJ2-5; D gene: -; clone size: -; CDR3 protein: CSAPIGANQETQYF; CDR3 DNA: TGCAGCGCTCCGATAGGGGCGAATCAAGAGACCCAGTACTTC
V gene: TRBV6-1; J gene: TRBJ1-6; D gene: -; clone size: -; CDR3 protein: CASSELGSSPLHF; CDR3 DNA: TGTGCCAGCAGTGAATTGGGCTCTTCACCCCTCCACTTT
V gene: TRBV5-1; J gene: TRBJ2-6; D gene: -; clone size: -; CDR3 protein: CASSLTGNGANVLTF; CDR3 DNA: TGCGCCAGCAGCCTAACAGGGAACGGGGCCAACGTCCTGACTTTC
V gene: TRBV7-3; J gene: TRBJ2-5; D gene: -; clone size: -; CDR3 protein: CASSLTPGGPETQYF; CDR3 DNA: TGTGCCAGCAGCTTAACCCCCGGCGGGCCAGAGACCCAGTACTTC
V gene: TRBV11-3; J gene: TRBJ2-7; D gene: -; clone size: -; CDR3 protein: CASSLDRVTYEQYF; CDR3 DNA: TGTGCCAGCAGCTTAGACAGGGTTACCTACGAGCAGTACTTC
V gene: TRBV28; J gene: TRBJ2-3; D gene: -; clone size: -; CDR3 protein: CASSPGGRSDTQYF; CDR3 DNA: TGTGCCAGCAGTCCCGGGGGTAGATCGGATACGCAGTATTTT
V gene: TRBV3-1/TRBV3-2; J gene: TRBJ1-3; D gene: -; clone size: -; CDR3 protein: CASSQAITTIGNTIYF; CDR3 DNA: TGTGCCAGCAGCCAAGCTATCACCACTATTGGAAACACCATATATTTT
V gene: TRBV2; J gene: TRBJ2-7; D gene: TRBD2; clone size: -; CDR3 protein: CAGQKAGGPYEQYF; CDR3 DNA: TGTGCCGGTCAAAAAGCGGGGGGGCCCTACGAGCAGTACTTC
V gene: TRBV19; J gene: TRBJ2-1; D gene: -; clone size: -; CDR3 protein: CASSIVAGGDEQFF; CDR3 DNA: TGTGCCAGTAGTATAGTAGCCGGGGGCGATGAGCAGTTCTTC
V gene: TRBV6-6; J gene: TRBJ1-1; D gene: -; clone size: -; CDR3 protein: CASSRPDSSHTEAFF; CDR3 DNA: TGTGCCAGCAGTCGACCTGACAGTTCGCACACTGAAGCTTTCTTT
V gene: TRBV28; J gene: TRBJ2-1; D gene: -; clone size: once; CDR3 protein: CASSFEYNEQFF; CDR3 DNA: TGTGCCAGCAGTTTCGAGTACAATGAGCAGTTCTTC
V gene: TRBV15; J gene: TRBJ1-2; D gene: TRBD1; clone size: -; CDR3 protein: CATSREGQGAPYGYTF; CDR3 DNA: TGTGCCACCAGCAGAGAAGGACAGGGGGCCCCCTATGGCTACACCTTC
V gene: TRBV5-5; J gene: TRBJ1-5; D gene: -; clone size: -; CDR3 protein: CASSLLGTQINQPQHF; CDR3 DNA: TGTGCCAGCAGCTTGCTGGGGACCCAAATAAATCAGCCCCAGCATTTT
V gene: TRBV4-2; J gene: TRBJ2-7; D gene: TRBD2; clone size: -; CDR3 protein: CASSQVTSGTYEQYF; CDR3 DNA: TGTGCCAGCAGCCAGGTTACTAGCGGGACCTACGAGCAGTACTTC
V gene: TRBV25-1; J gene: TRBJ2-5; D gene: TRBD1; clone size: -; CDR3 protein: CASSNRGGETQYF; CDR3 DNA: TGTGCCAGCAGTAACAGGGGTGGGGAGACCCAGTACTTC
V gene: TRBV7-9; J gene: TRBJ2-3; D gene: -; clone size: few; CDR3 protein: CASNRGGADTQYF; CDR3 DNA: TGTGCCAGCAACAGGGGAGGGGCAGATACGCAGTATTTT
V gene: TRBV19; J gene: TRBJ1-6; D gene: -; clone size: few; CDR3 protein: CASSPRGGLARGSPLHF; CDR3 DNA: TGTGCCAGTAGTCCCCGGGGAGGACTAGCGCGGGGTTCACCCCTCCACTTT
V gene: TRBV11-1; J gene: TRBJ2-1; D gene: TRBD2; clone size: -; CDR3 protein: CASSSGLAEAYNEQFF; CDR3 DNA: TGTGCCAGCAGCTCGGGACTAGCGGAAGCCTACAATGAGCAGTTCTTC
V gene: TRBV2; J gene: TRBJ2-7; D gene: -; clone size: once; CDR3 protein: CASNRQGHQYF; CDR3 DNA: TGTGCCAGCAACCGGCAGGGGCACCAGTACTTC
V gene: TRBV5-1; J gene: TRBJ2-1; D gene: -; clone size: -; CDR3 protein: CASSFDYNEQFF; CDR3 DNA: TGCGCCAGCAGCTTTGATTACAATGAGCAGTTCTTC
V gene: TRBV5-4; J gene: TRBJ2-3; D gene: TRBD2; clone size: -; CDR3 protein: CASSPGGGLSTDTQYF; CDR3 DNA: TGTGCCAGCAGCCCCGGGGGGGGATTAAGCACAGATACGCAGTATTTT
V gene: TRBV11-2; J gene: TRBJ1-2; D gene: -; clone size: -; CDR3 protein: CASSFGGRANYGYTF; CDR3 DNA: TGTGCCAGCAGCTTTGGCGGCAGGGCCAACTATGGCTACACCTTC
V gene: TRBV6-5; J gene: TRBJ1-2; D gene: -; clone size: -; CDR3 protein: CASSFQGSFNYGYTF; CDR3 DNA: TGTGCCAGCAGTTTTCAGGGATCTTTTAACTATGGCTACACCTTC
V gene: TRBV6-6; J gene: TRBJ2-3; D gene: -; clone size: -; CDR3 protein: CATKLGVADTQYF; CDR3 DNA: TGTGCCACCAAGTTAGGGGTGGCAGATACGCAGTATTTT
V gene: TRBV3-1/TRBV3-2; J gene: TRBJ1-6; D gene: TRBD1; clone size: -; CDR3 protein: CASSQRGPYSPLHF; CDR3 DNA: TGTGCCAGCAGCCAGAGGGGGCCCTATTCACCCCTCCACTTT
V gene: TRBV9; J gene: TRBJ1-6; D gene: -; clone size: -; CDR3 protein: CASSVVGFNSPLHF; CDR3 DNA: TGTGCCAGCAGCGTCGTGGGTTTTAATTCACCCCTCCACTTT
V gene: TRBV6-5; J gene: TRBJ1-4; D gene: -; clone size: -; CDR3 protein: CASRRDSTSNEKLFF; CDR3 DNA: TGTGCCAGCAGGCGAGACTCTACCTCTAATGAAAAACTGTTTTTT
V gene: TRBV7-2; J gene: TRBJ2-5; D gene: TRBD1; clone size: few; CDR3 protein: CASSITGTAQETQYF; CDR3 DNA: TGTGCCAGCAGCATTACCGGGACAGCACAAGAGACCCAGTACTTC
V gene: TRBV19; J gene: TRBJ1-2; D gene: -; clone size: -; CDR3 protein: CASTPTARGNYGYTF; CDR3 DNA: TGTGCCAGTACCCCGACCGCCCGGGGGAACTATGGCTACACCTTC
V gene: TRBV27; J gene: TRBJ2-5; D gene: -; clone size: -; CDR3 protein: CASSLGGYGTQYF; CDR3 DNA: TGTGCCAGCAGTTTGGGCGGTTACGGGACCCAGTACTTC
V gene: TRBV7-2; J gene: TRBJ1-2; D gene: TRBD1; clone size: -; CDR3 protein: CASSFTGGHGYTF; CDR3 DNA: TGTGCCAGCAGCTTCACAGGGGGGCATGGCTACACCTTC